This TCR beta chain was sequenced for a study of T cells after yellow fever vaccination. Findings and limits, study-wide: A weaker secondary response peaked on day 5, the primary on day 15. Booster sampling recovered most clones from primary vaccination (under 97% CD4, around 90% CD8).

This clonotype showed up just a few times. What it recognizes is unknown. Trimming left V 6 bases short and J 1 base short, with 9 bases between. This CDR3 is 13 amino acids long. Per germline, CDR1 MNHEY and CDR2 SMNVEV (reference sequence). TCRdb analysed the 5' RACE reads with MiXCR anew, one entry per CDR3 protein. This sample has about 330,000 distinct CDR3 sequences, with approximately 4% found just once. The chain recombines TRBV27 with TRBJ1-1, with D maybe TRBD1 (5 bases). The receptor's source is a man aged 18 to 29 who received the YFV17D yellow fever vaccine. This specimen was PBMCs, taken 5 days after the yellow fever booster vaccination. The CDR3 sequence: CASRSGQNTEAFF. In nucleotides, the CDR3 is TGTGCCAGCAGATCCGGACAGAACACTGAAGCTTTCTTT.